Below, 19 T cell receptor beta chains from the same sample are listed, as sequenced in a study of blood T cell repertoires in COVID-19. Sequencing was performed with immunoSEQ multiplex PCR; in TCRdb, only in-frame clones are kept and a portion is missing. Among 200,000 to 300,000 clones listed, around nine tenths were seen once. The source material was peripheral blood. Every receptor here comes from a man younger than 45 with COVID-19, enrolled during active disease.

This chain links TRBV10-1 with TRBJ2-7, with 9 bases fitting TRBD2. The trim removed 5 bases at V and 1 base at J, leaving 12 bases unmatched. The CDR3 is 17 residues long. CDR1 is WNHNN and CDR2 is SYGVQD in the germline V gene (reference sequence). CDR3 loop: CASSPKVAGAHSYEQYF. The CDR3 DNA is TGCGCCAGCAGTCCCAAGGTAGCGGGGGCCCATTCCTACGAGCAGTACTTC.

The chain couples TRBV2 to TRBJ1-5; 9 positions agree with TRBD1. Trimming cost V 3 bases and J 5 bases; bases outside gene matches: 8. CDR1 is SNHLY, CDR2 FYNNEI, per germline. The CDR3 has 16 amino acids. The CDR3 loop is CASSDATGGFYQPQHF. The CDR3 DNA is TGTGCCAGCAGTGATGCGACAGGGGGATTTTATCAGCCCCAGCATTTT.

The V gene is TRBV5-6, the J gene TRBJ1-4, with 10 bases identical to TRBD1. V lost 4 bases, J lost 8 bases, and 8 bases stayed unmatched. The germline gives CDR1 SGHDT, CDR2 YYEEEE. This CDR3 comprises 15 residues. CDR3 sequence: CASSPWTGGQEKLFF. The CDR3 DNA follows: TGTGCCAGCAGCCCCTGGACAGGGGGACAGGAAAAACTGTTTTTT.

The chain has TRBV4-2 and TRBJ2-7; TRBD1 agrees at 9 bases. Trimming removed 2 bases from V and 6 bases from J; junction bases left unmatched: 8. The CDR3 contains 15 residues. Per germline, CDR1 LGHNA and CDR2 YNFKEQ. DNA for the CDR3: TGTGCCAGCAGCCAACAGGGACAGGGATCCCTCGAGCAGTACTTC. This translates into CASSQQGQGSLEQYF.

The count of this clone is one. The V call is TRBV24-1, the J call TRBJ2-1; 16 nucleotides line up with TRBD2. The CDR3 runs 15 residues. Germline trimming cut 3 bases from V and 11 bases from J; bases unmatched to any gene: 3. Germline lookup yields CDR1 KGHDR and CDR2 SFDVKD. The CDR3 reads CATSDGTSGGAQQFF. CDR3 nucleotide sequence: TGTGCCACCAGTGATGGGACTAGCGGGGGGGCCCAGCAGTTCTTC.

The chain has TRBV4-1 and TRBJ1-2, with D unresolved. The V end lost 0 bases, the J end lost 2 bases, and 13 bases lay between the germline ends. The CDR3 spans 16 residues. Germline V gene data show CDR1 as MGHRA and CDR2 as YSYEKL. The CDR3, as DNA: TGCGCCAGCAGCCAAGATATGAGGAGGTCCAACTATGGCTACACCTTC. Translation gives CASSQDMRRSNYGYTF.

This clone has just one count. The CDR3 here is CAISAAQGVGSPLHF. The CDR3 DNA sequence: TGTGCCATCAGTGCAGCTCAGGGGGTAGGATCACCCCTCCACTTT. V is TRBV10-3 and J is TRBJ1-6; 7 nucleotides line up with TRBD1. Germline V gene lookup returns CDR1 ENHRY and CDR2 SYGVKD. V lost 4 bases to trimming and J lost 10 bases; unmatched junction nucleotides: 10. CDR3 size: 15 residues.

This chain uses TRBV13 with TRBJ2-2; D is unresolved. Germline CDR1 PRHDT, CDR2 FYEKMQ (reference sequence). The CDR3 spans 17 residues. Trimming removed 2 bases from V and 1 base from J, with 14 bases in between. The CDR3 is CASSLIRRGENTGELFF. The CDR3 nucleotides read TGTGCCAGCAGCTTAATTCGACGTGGAGAGAACACCGGGGAGCTGTTTTTT.

The chain recombines TRBV3-1 (or the pseudogene TRBV3-2) with TRBJ1-1, with D tentatively TRBD1 (6 bases). Per germline, CDR1 LGHDT and CDR2 YNNKEL (reference sequence). CDR3 length: 19 amino acids. Trimming left V 0 bases short and J 1 base short, with 21 bases between. CDR3 region: CASSQDWDLNPQGNTEAFF. The DNA for the CDR3 is TGTGCCAGCAGCCAAGATTGGGACCTTAATCCACAGGGGAACACTGAAGCTTTCTTT.

The chain is built from TRBV6-5 and TRBJ2-7, with D perhaps matching TRBD1 (5 bases). The CDR3 contains 13 residues. CDR1 and CDR2 from the germline V gene are MNHEY and SVGAGI. The V end was cut by 6 bases, the J end by 4 bases, with 13 bases between. Here the CDR3 DNA reads TGTGCCAGCAGCCACAGGAGACCTTACGAGCAGTACTTC. Translated: CASSHRRPYEQYF.

This clone was picked up a small number of times. V and J are TRBV4-1 and TRBJ2-1; TRBD2 aligns across 12 bases. Germline V gives CDR1 MGHRA, CDR2 YSYEKL. This CDR3 comprises 17 residues. After removal of 1 base from V and 8 bases from J, the junction contained 9 bases not matched to a gene. The CDR3: CASSQAVLAGGDDEQFF. The CDR3 DNA reads TGCGCCAGCAGCCAAGCCGTGCTAGCGGGGGGGGACGATGAGCAGTTCTTC.

A single count supports this clone. V usage is TRBV5-1 and J usage is TRBJ2-5; D is possibly TRBD1 (5 bases). The germline V gene encodes CDR1 SGHRS and CDR2 YFSETQ. This CDR3 is built from 15 residues. V was shortened by 0 bases and J by 5 bases, with 14 bases between the two germline ends. The CDR3 sequence is CASSLVQAKHETQYF. CDR3 DNA: TGCGCCAGCAGCTTGGTACAGGCCAAACACGAGACCCAGTACTTC.

This rearrangement joins TRBV6-2 or TRBV6-3 to TRBJ2-5; 8 bases fit TRBD2. Germline V lookup: CDR1 MNHEY, CDR2 SVGEGT. The CDR3 is 18 amino acids. V gave up 3 bases and J gave up 5 bases; unmatched junction bases: 17. The CDR3 loop is CASSYPITPGLVGETQYF. The CDR3 DNA is TGTGCCAGCAGTTATCCAATCACTCCGGGACTAGTGGGGGAGACCCAGTACTTC.

The chain has TRBV6-5 and TRBJ2-7; no reliable D call. V was cut by 6 bases and J by 0 bases, with 12 bases left in between. Germline-derived CDR1 and CDR2 are MNHEY and SVGAGI. The CDR3 consists of 14 residues. The CDR3 DNA reads TGTGCCAGCAGATTTGAACGGTTCTCCTACGAGCAGTACTTC. Its protein is CASRFERFSYEQYF.

The J gene is TRBJ1-1, the V gene TRBV6-5; tentative D call: TRBD1 (5 bases). Germline V gives CDR1 MNHEY, CDR2 SVGAGI. The V and J ends lost 0 bases and 4 bases respectively, with 9 bases between them. This CDR3 is built from 14 residues. CDR3 DNA: TGTGCCAGCAGTTACTCGGGGGAGGGCACTGAAGCTTTCTTT. Encoded protein: CASSYSGEGTEAFF.

J is TRBJ1-2 and V is TRBV6-5; 7 bases fit TRBD1. From germline, CDR1 is MNHEY and CDR2 SVGAGI. This CDR3 has 15 residues. With 6 bases clipped from V and 7 bases from J, the junction kept 14 bases outside the gene matches. Written as DNA, the CDR3 is TGTGCCAGCAGCCCCCCCCCGGCCACAGGGGTTGGCTACACCTTC. Translation gives CASSPPPATGVGYTF.

The chain combines TRBV20-1 with TRBJ1-2, with D unclear. Trimming shortened V by 6 bases and J by 8 bases, and 10 bases separated the two germline ends. Germline V gene sequence: CDR1 DFQATT, CDR2 SNEGSKA (reference sequence). This CDR3 is built from 10 residues. The CDR3 coding sequence is TGCAGTGCCCCCCTCCGGGGCTACACCTTC. Protein sequence: CSAPLRGYTF.

This chain joins TRBV19 and TRBJ1-1; the D gene is possibly TRBD1 (5 bases). Germline CDR1 LNHDA, CDR2 SQIVND (reference sequence). V was clipped by 2 bases and J by 5 bases, with 9 bases between them. CDR3 length: 13 residues. CDR3: CASSIQGWTEAFF. In nucleotides, the CDR3 is TGTGCCAGTAGTATACAGGGATGGACTGAAGCTTTCTTT.

The CDR3 loop is CASSLRAGNYEQYF. Written as DNA, the CDR3 is TGTGCCAGCAGCTTACGGGCAGGGAACTACGAGCAGTACTTC. This chain links TRBV11-1 with TRBJ2-7; perhaps TRBD1 as D (5 bases). The V gene lost 2 bases and the J gene lost 3 bases, with 11 bases spanning the gap. CDR1 SGHAT and CDR2 FQDESV come from the germline V gene (reference sequence). The CDR3 consists of 14 residues.